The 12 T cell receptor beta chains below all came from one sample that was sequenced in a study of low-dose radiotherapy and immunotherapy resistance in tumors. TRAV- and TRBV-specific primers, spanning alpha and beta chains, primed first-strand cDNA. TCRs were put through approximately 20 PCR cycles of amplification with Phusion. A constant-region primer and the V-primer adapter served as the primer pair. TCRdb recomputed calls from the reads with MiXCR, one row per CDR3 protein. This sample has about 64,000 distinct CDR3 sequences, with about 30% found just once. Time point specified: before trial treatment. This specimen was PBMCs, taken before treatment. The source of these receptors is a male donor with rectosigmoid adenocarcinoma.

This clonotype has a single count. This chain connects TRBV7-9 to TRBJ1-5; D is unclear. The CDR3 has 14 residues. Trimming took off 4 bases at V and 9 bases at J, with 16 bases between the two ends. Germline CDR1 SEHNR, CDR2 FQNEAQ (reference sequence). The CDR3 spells CASSSTTVSMPQHF. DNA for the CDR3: TGTGCCAGCAGCTCAACGACGGTTTCGATGCCCCAGCATTTT.

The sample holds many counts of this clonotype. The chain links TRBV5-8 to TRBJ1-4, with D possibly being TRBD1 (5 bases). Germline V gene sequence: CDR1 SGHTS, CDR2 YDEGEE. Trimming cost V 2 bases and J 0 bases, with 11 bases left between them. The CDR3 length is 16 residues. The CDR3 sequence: CASSLWDGATNEKLFF. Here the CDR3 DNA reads TGTGCCAGCAGCTTATGGGACGGCGCAACTAATGAAAAACTGTTTTTT.

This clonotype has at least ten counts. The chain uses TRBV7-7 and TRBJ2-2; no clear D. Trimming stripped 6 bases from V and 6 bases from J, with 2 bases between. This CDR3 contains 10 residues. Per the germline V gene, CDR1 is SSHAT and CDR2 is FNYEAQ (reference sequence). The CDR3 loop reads CASSAGELFF. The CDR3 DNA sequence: TGTGCCAGCAGTGCCGGGGAGCTGTTTTTT.

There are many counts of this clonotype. The CDR3 sequence is CASSPRTGEYEQYF. CDR3 coding DNA: TGTGCCAGCAGCCCAAGGACAGGGGAGTACGAGCAGTACTTC. This chain joins TRBV7-9 and TRBJ2-7; 9 bases match TRBD1. The germline gives CDR1 SEHNR, CDR2 FQNEAQ (reference sequence). Trimming at V came to 5 bases and at J to 4 bases, leaving 6 bases not matched to a gene. CDR3 length equals 14 residues. Filled out from reference TRBV7-9 and TRBJ2-7, the complete variable domain reads DTGVSQNPRHKITKRGQNVTFRCDPISEHNRLYWYRQTLGQGPEFLTYFQNEAQLEKSRLLSDRFSAERPKGSFSTLEIQRTEQGDSAMYLCASSPRTGEYEQYFGPGTRLTVT.

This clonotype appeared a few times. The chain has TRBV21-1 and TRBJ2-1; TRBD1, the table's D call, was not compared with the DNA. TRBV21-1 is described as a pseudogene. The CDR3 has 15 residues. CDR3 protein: CASSRGAGDFHEQFF. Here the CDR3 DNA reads TGTGCCAGCAGCCGGGGGGCGGGAGATTTCCATGAGCAGTTCTTC.

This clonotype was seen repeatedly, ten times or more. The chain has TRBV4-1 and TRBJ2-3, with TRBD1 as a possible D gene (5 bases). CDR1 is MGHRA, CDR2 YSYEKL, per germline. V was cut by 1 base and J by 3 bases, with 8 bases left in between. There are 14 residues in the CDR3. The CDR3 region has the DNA TGCGCCAGCAGCCAAGTGCAGGGAACAGATACGCAGTATTTT. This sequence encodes CASSQVQGTDTQYF.

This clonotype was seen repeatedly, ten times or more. The CDR3 spells CASSLYLSASYEQYF. The CDR3 DNA reads TGTGCCAGCAGCTTATACCTTTCCGCATCCTACGAGCAGTACTTC. This rearrangement joins TRBV7-9 to TRBJ2-7; D uncertain. The ends were cut back, 2 bases at V and 1 base at J, with 12 bases in the middle. In germline, CDR1 is SEHNR, CDR2 FQNEAQ (reference sequence). The CDR3 sequence is 15 residues long. Together with reference TRBV7-9 and TRBJ2-7, the CDR3 gives the full variable domain: DTGVSQNPRHKITKRGQNVTFRCDPISEHNRLYWYRQTLGQGPEFLTYFQNEAQLEKSRLLSDRFSAERPKGSFSTLEIQRTEQGDSAMYLCASSLYLSASYEQYFGPGTRLTVT.

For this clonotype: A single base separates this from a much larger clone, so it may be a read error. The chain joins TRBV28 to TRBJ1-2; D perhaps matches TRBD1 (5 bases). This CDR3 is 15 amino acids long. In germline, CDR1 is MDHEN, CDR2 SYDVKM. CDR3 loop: CATSAKTLGDYDYTF. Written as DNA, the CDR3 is TGTGCCACCAGTGCCAAAACCCTCGGGGACTATGACTACACCTTC.

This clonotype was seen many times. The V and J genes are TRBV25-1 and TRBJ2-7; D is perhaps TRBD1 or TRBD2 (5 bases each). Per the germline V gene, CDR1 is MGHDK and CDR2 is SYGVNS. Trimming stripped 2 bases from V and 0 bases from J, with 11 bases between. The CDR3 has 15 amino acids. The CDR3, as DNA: TGTGCCAGCAGTGAAGGGGACCCTAGCTCCTACGAGCAGTACTTC. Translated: CASSEGDPSSYEQYF.

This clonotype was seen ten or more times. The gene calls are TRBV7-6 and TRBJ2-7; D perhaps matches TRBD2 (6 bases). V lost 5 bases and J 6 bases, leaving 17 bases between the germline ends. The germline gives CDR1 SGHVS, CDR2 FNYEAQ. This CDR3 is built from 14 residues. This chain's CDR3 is CASSAGTVGAEQYF. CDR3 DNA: TGTGCCAGCAGCGCGGGGACGGTCGGCGCCGAGCAGTACTTC. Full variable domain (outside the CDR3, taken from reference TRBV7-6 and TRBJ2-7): GAGVSQSPRYKVTKRGQDVALRCDPISGHVSLYWYRQALGQGPEFLTYFNYEAQQDKSGLPNDRFSAERPEGSISTLTIQRTEQRDSAMYRCASSAGTVGAEQYFGPGTRLTVT.

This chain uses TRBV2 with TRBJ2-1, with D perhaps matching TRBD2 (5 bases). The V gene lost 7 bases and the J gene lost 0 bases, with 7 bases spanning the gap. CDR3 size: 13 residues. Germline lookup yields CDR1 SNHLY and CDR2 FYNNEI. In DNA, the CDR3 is TGTGCCAGCAAAGGGAGCTCCTACAATGAGCAGTTCTTC. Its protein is CASKGSSYNEQFF.

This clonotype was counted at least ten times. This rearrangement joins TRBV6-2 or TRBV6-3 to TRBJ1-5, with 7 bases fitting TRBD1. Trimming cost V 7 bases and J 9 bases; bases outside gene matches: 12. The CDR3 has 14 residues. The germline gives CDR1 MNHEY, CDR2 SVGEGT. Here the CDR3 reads CASISGQILGPQHF. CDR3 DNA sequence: TGTGCCAGCATTTCGGGACAGATCCTAGGGCCCCAGCATTTT.